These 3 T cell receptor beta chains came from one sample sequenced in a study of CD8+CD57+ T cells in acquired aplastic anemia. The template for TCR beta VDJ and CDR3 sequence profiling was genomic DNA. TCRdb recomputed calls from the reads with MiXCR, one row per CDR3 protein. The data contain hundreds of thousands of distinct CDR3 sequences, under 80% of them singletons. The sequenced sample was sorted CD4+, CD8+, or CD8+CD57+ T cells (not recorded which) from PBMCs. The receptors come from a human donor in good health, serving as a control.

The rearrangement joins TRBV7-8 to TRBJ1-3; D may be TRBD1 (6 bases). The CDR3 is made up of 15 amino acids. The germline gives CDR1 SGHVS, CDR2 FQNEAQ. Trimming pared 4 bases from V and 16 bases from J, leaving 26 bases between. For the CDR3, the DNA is TGTGCCAGCAGCTACCGCGCGGGGGGGCAAAACAACCAGTATTTT. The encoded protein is CASSYRAGGQNNQYF.

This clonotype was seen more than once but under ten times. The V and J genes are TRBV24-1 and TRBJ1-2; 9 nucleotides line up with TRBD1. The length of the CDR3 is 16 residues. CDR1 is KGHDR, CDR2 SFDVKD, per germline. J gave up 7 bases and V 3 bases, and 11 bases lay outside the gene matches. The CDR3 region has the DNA TGTGCCACCAGTGATCCGCCGGGACAGGGAATCGGTGGCTACACCTTC. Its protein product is CATSDPPGQGIGGYTF.

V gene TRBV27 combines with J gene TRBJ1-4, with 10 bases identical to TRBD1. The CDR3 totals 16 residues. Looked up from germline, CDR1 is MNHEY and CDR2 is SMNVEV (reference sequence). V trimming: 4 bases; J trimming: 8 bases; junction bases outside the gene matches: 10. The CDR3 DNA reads TGTGCCAGCAGTTCCCGGGACAGGGGCCGAAGCGAAAAACTGTTTTTT. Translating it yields CASSSRDRGRSEKLFF. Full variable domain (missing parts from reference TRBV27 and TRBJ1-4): EAQVTQNPRYLITVTGKKLTVTCSQNMNHEYMSWYRQDPGLGLRQIYYSMNVEVTDKGDVPEGYKVSRKEKRNFPLILESPSPNQTSLYFCASSSRDRGRSEKLFFGSGTQLSVL.